This TCR beta chain stems from a study of shared T cell receptors in the human thymus. Germline CDR1 MGHRA, CDR2 YSYEKL. Trimming shortened V by 0 bases and J by 0 bases, and 6 bases separated the two germline ends. The CDR3 covers 15 residues. Libraries were prepared by immunoSEQ multiplex PCR; TCRdb keeps only in-frame clonotypes and omits some of them. The data hold some 400,000 clones, with just under 95% observed a single time. Sequencing was performed on thymocytes. The sequence was obtained from a human donor. V usage is TRBV4-1 and J usage is TRBJ1-5; no clear D. This CDR3 is CASSQDYHSNQPQHF. CDR3 DNA: TGCGCCAGCAGCCAAGATTACCATAGCAATCAGCCCCAGCATTTT.